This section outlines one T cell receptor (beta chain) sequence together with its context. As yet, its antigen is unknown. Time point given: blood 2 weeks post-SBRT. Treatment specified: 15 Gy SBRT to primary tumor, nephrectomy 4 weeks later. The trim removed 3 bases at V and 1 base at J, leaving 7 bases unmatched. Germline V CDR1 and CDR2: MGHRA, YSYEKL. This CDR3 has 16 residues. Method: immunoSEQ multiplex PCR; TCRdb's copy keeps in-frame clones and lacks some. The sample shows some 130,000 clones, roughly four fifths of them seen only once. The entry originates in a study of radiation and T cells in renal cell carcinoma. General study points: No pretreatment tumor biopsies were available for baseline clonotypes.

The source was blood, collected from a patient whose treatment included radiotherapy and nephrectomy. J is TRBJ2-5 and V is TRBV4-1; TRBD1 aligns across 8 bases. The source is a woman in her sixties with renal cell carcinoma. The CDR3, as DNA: TGCGCCAGCAGCCAGGACCCCAGGGGGCTCCAAGAGACCCAGTACTTC. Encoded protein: CASSQDPRGLQETQYF.